These 11 T cell receptor beta chains came from one sample sequenced in a study of cytomegalovirus exposure and HLA in healthy donors. The PCR contained 60 Vbeta and 13 Jbeta primers. Libraries were prepared by immunoSEQ multiplex PCR; TCRdb keeps only in-frame clonotypes and omits some of them. The sample includes some 150,000 clones, 70% to 80% seen only once; the top ten take roughly 12%. Material: PBMCs. The receptor source for this set is a man younger than 40 in good health and CMV-seropositive.

This rearrangement joins TRBV7-6 to TRBJ2-7, with TRBD2 matching over 9 bases. CDR3 length equals 14 residues. The J segment lost 4 bases and the V segment lost 5 bases, leaving 6 bases of the junction unmatched. Germline assignment: CDR1 SGHVS and CDR2 FNYEAQ. In DNA, the CDR3 is TGTGCCAGCAGCCAGAATAGCGGGAGTTACGAGCAGTACTTC. This translates into CASSQNSGSYEQYF.

This sequence joins TRBV7-3 and TRBJ2-1; TRBD2 agrees at 7 bases. The V and J ends lost 2 bases and 0 bases, in that order; junction bases with no gene match: 10. Looked up from germline, CDR1 is SGHTA and CDR2 is FQGTGA. The CDR3 length is 18 residues. CDR3 DNA: TGTGCCAGCAGCTTAGCCAACGTTCGCGGGAGCTCCTACAATGAGCAGTTCTTC. Its protein is CASSLANVRGSSYNEQFF.

The chain recombines TRBV6-6 with TRBJ2-7, with TRBD2 matching 11 bases. V shed 5 bases and J 1 base; nucleotides not matched to a gene: 4. This CDR3 comprises 15 residues. CDR1 MNHNY and CDR2 SVGAGI come from the germline V gene (reference sequence). This CDR3 is CASSLGLAGSYEQYF. The CDR3 DNA sequence: TGTGCCAGCAGTCTCGGACTAGCGGGTTCCTACGAGCAGTACTTC.

The chain couples TRBV9 to TRBJ1-3; D unclear. Germline assignment: CDR1 SGDLS and CDR2 YYNGEE. V gave up 0 bases and J gave up 4 bases, with 14 bases separating them. CDR3 length: 16 amino acids. The CDR3 loop reads CASSVVVAGGGNTIYF. The CDR3 bases are TGTGCCAGCAGCGTAGTGGTGGCCGGCGGAGGAAACACCATATATTTT.

The V gene is TRBV4-1, the J gene TRBJ2-1; 15 positions match TRBD2. Germline CDR1 is MGHRA and CDR2 is YSYEKL. The CDR3 totals 15 residues. The J segment lost 5 bases and the V segment lost 5 bases, leaving 1 base of the junction unmatched. CDR3 sequence reads: CASSGLAGGDNEQFF. The CDR3 nucleotides read TGCGCCAGCAGCGGACTAGCGGGAGGGGACAATGAGCAGTTCTTC.

This sequence joins TRBV2 and TRBJ1-2; D is unresolved. Germline lookup yields CDR1 SNHLY and CDR2 FYNNEI. This CDR3 contains 10 residues. With 7 bases removed from V and 6 bases from J, the gap between germline ends came to 6 bases. The CDR3: CASKWHGYTF. The CDR3 DNA sequence: TGTGCCAGCAAATGGCATGGCTACACCTTC. Full variable domain (remainder filled in from reference TRBV2 and TRBJ1-2): EPEVTQTPSHQVTQMGQEVILRCVPISNHLYFYWYRQILGQKVEFLVSFYNNEISEKSEIFDDQFSVERPDGSNFTLKIRSTKLEDSAMYFCASKWHGYTFGSGTRLTVV.

The genes are TRBV19 and TRBJ1-4; TRBD1 is a possible D gene (6 bases). Germline-derived CDR1 and CDR2 are LNHDA and SQIVND (reference sequence). The CDR3 runs 15 residues. The germline V and J ends were trimmed by 5 bases and 5 bases, with 15 bases remaining between them. The CDR3 nucleotides read TGTGCCAGTAGTGCACACAGGGTTAGGAATGAAAAACTGTTTTTT. Translating it yields CASSAHRVRNEKLFF.

The chain uses TRBV2 and TRBJ1-5, with 7 nucleotides matching TRBD1. The CDR3 contains 16 residues. Germline trimming cut 6 bases from V and 4 bases from J; bases unmatched to any gene: 12. Germline loops: CDR1 SNHLY, CDR2 FYNNEI. The CDR3 loop reads CASSPGQPVGNQPQHF. CDR3 coding DNA: TGTGCCAGCAGCCCGGGACAGCCGGTTGGGAATCAGCCCCAGCATTTT.

This clone was counted only a few times. The CDR3 bases are TGTGCCAGCAGTGACCGGGTCAGATCGAACACTGAAGCTTTCTTT. It specifies CASSDRVRSNTEAFF. The chain is built from TRBV2 and TRBJ1-1; D not resolved. This CDR3 has 15 amino acids. Trimming cost V 3 bases and J 1 base, with 12 bases left between them. Germline V gene data show CDR1 as SNHLY and CDR2 as FYNNEI.

This clone occurred a few times. J is TRBJ2-2 and V is TRBV4-2, with D perhaps TRBD2 (6 bases). Germline CDR1 reads LGHNA; CDR2 reads YNFKEQ. The CDR3 length is 16 residues. V shed 8 bases and J shed 6 bases, with 22 bases lying between them. The CDR3 protein is CASRDTRGLDSGELFF. CDR3 DNA sequence: TGTGCCAGCCGAGATACCCGGGGACTGGATTCCGGGGAGCTGTTTTTT.

The rearrangement joins TRBV27 to TRBJ2-3; 9 bases map to TRBD2. Trimming took 6 bases from V and 4 from J; bases not matched to a gene: 11. The CDR3 totals 16 residues. CDR1 is MNHEY, CDR2 SMNVEV, per germline (reference sequence). The CDR3 is CASRAVAGAPSDTQYF. The CDR3 DNA follows: TGTGCCAGCAGAGCGGTAGCGGGAGCGCCCTCAGATACGCAGTATTTT.